This record concerns one T cell receptor beta chain sequence. Antigen specificity is unknown. Trimming left V 0 bases short and J 5 bases short, with 14 bases between. Germline CDR1 and CDR2: SGHDT and YYEEEE. This CDR3 comprises 15 residues. During construction of the library, unique molecular identifiers were attached to individual cDNA molecules for quantitative, reproducible TCR counting. Original data processing: Across samples, TCR counts had a median of about 88,000 and ranged from roughly 23,224 to 750,000. TCRdb reprocessed the 5' RACE reads with MiXCR, giving one entry per CDR3 protein. In this record, the V and J calls reflect TCRdb's handling and not the investigators' own analysis. The sample has about 81,000 distinct CDR3 sequences; more than 15% are singletons. These data are taken from a study of human T cells and chemical hapten exposure. Study context: Largely, small differences in pooled library volume made per-sample TCR yields vary. Findings and caveats of the study: Sensitizing with DPC caused no change in TCRs above 1 in 1000 frequency.

Blood, whole and unfractionated, served as the source for total RNA extraction. The receptor comes from a female donor in good health. V gene TRBV5-6 combines with J gene TRBJ1-2; no clear D gene. CDR3 nucleotide sequence: TGTGCCAGCAGCTTGGGGTCAGCCGGCGGGTATGGCTACACCTTC. Its translation is CASSLGSAGGYGYTF.